These T cell receptor beta chains were read from a single sample in a study of T cell changes during pregnancy in multiple sclerosis. TCRdb keeps only in-frame clones here, not all; method: immunoSEQ multiplex PCR. The repertoire holds over 100,000 clones, with about 90% as singletons. The material sequenced was peripheral blood, taken in the third trimester of pregnancy. The receptors were gathered from a female donor with multiple sclerosis, enrolled in a pregnancy study. Both conserved end residues are part of each CDR3. D genes are given only for firm matches. The size entry is marked missing in some rows and otherwise reads once, few, many or a size class.

v_call	j_call	d_call	clone_size	cdr3_nt	cdr3_aa
TRBV28	TRBJ2-7	TRBD2	-	TGTGCCAGCAGTCCTAGCGGGAGGGGGTACGAGCAGTACTTC	CASSPSGRGYEQYF
TRBV21-1	TRBJ2-7	-	-	TGTGCCAGCAGCAAGTTGACAGGGAAGCACGAGCAGTACTTC	CASSKLTGKHEQYF
TRBV5-1	TRBJ2-7	TRBD1	-	TGCGCCAGCAGCTTTACCCCGGGACAGGGGCCCTACGAGCAGTACTTC	CASSFTPGQGPYEQYF
TRBV18	TRBJ2-3	TRBD2	-	TGTGCCAGCTCACCACTAGAGGCTAGCGGGAGAGTTGCTACGCAGTATTTT	CASSPLEASGRVATQYF
TRBV10-3	TRBJ2-7	-	-	TGTGCCATCAGTGTACATGGGCCTTCCTACGAGCAGTACTTC	CAISVHGPSYEQYF
TRBV9	TRBJ1-1	TRBD1	-	TGTGCCAGCAGCGTATCGGGACAGGGGATGGTGAACACTGAAGCTTTCTTT	CASSVSGQGMVNTEAFF
TRBV7-8	TRBJ1-1	TRBD1	-	TGTGCCAGCAGTTGGGGGACAGGGGGAGAAAATGAAGCTTTCTTT	CASSWGTGGENEAFF
TRBV2	TRBJ1-4	-	-	TGTGCCAGCAGTGAGAACAGGGTGGGTGAAAAACTGTTTTTT	CASSENRVGEKLFF
TRBV6-5	TRBJ2-5	-	-	TGTGCCAGCAGAAGAGGCGCGTCGGGGACCCAGTACTTC	CASRRGASGTQYF
TRBV19	TRBJ1-4	-	-	TGTGCCAGTAGTACCACCCGGTCAGGTGAAAAACTGTTTTTT	CASSTTRSGEKLFF
TRBV5-1	TRBJ2-3	TRBD1	-	TGCGCCAGCAGCTGGGACAGACTTATCACAGATACGCAGTATTTT	CASSWDRLITDTQYF
TRBV9	TRBJ1-2	TRBD1	-	TGTGCCAGCAGCCCCGGACAGGGGTCCGGCTACACCTTC	CASSPGQGSGYTF
TRBV7-6	TRBJ2-5	-	-	TGTGCCAGCAGTGGCCGGGGTCAAGAGACCCAGTACTTC	CASSGRGQETQYF
TRBV30	TRBJ1-5	TRBD1	-	TGTGCCTGGAGCCTCGGGACAGGGTACAATCAGCCCCAGCATTTT	CAWSLGTGYNQPQHF
TRBV6-5	TRBJ2-1	-	-	TGTGCCAGCAGTTACTCGTCAAGGGGTGAGCAGTTCTTC	CASSYSSRGEQFF
TRBV5-1	TRBJ2-3	-	-	TGCGCCAGCAGACGGGGGGCTAAAACAGATACGCAGTATTTT	CASRRGAKTDTQYF
TRBV6-6	TRBJ1-3	TRBD1	-	TGTGCCAGCGATGGACAGGGGATCTCTGGAAACACCATATATTTT	CASDGQGISGNTIYF
TRBV10-3	TRBJ1-1	TRBD1	-	TGTGCCATCAGTGACACAGGGGGCATCACTGAAGCTTTCTTT	CAISDTGGITEAFF
TRBV6-1	TRBJ2-7	-	-	TGTGCCAGCACCCTTAAGCCGGGGTCGGGCTACGAGCAGTACTTC	CASTLKPGSGYEQYF
TRBV30	TRBJ2-5	-	-	TGTGCCTGGAGTGCACTAGGGGGTACTATAGAGACCCAGTACTTC	CAWSALGGTIETQYF
TRBV7-9	TRBJ1-3	TRBD1	-	TGTGCCAGCAGCTTAGTACAGGGGAACACCATATATTTT	CASSLVQGNTIYF
TRBV7-9	TRBJ1-1	-	-	TGTGCCAGCAGCCCATACTCAGGGAATGGTGAAGCTTTCTTT	CASSPYSGNGEAFF
TRBV6-5	TRBJ1-5	TRBD1	few	TGTGCCAGCGGGGGGACAGGTAGCAATCAGCCCCAGCATTTT	CASGGTGSNQPQHF
TRBV4-1	TRBJ2-1	TRBD2	once	TGCGCCAGCAGCCAAGAATCGGCGGGGGGGGGCAATGAGCAGTTCTTC	CASSQESAGGGNEQFF
TRBV5-5	TRBJ2-7	-	-	TGTGCCAGCAGCTTCAGGGCCACACCTTACGAGCAGTACTTC	CASSFRATPYEQYF
TRBV18	TRBJ2-3	-	-	TGTGCCAGCTCACCATACGAGTTAGCCACAGATACGCAGTATTTT	CASSPYELATDTQYF
TRBV29-1	TRBJ2-5	-	-	TGCAGCGTTGGACACGTGGCAGGGCCTCAAGAGACCCAGTACTTC	CSVGHVAGPQETQYF
TRBV6-6	TRBJ1-5	TRBD1	-	TGTGCCAGCACCTCGACAGGGGCTCGCAATCAGCCCCAGCATTTT	CASTSTGARNQPQHF
TRBV7-4	TRBJ1-3	-	once	TGTGCCAGCAGCTCAGGGGCCGGGAAACAAGGAAACACCATATATTTT	CASSSGAGKQGNTIYF
TRBV7-9	TRBJ1-2	-	-	TGTGCCAGCAGCTTAGTGGGGGGTACTAACTATGGCTACACCTTC	CASSLVGGTNYGYTF
TRBV5-8	TRBJ1-1	-	-	TGTGCCAGCAGCTTGGTCGTGGCGAACACTGAAGCTTTCTTT	CASSLVVANTEAFF
TRBV9	TRBJ2-1	-	-	TGTGCCAGCAGCGTAGGTCCCCCCCAGGAGCGGGTTTACAATGAGCAGTTCTTC	CASSVGPPQERVYNEQFF
TRBV27	TRBJ2-7	-	once	TGTGCCAGCAGACGGACAGTCTACGAGCAGTACTTC	CASRRTVYEQYF
TRBV9	TRBJ2-2	-	-	TGTGCCAGCAGCCCCATACACGGGGTCACCGGGGAGCTGTTTTTT	CASSPIHGVTGELFF
TRBV7-3	TRBJ1-1	TRBD1	-	TGTGCCAGCAGCCCAACGACCCGACCGGGACAGGCGAACACTGAAGCTTTCTTT	CASSPTTRPGQANTEAFF
TRBV9	TRBJ1-4	-	-	TGTGCCAGCAGCGAGGAAGAGGTGGGGGGGTCGGATGAAAAACTGTTTTTT	CASSEEEVGGSDEKLFF
TRBV7-9	TRBJ1-2	-	-	TGTGCCAGCAGCCCAAGCAGGGTTCTGGGCTATGGCTACACCTTC	CASSPSRVLGYGYTF
TRBV2	TRBJ2-7	TRBD2	-	TGTGCCAGCAGCCCCGGGACTACCCCGTACGAGCAGTACTTC	CASSPGTTPYEQYF
TRBV4-1	TRBJ1-5	-	few	TGCGCCAGCAGCCAAGAGGACCGGGACACCAATCAGCCCCAGCATTTT	CASSQEDRDTNQPQHF
TRBV19	TRBJ2-7	TRBD1	-	TGTGCCAGTAGTATCGGACAGGGAACCTACGAGCAGTACTTC	CASSIGQGTYEQYF
TRBV18	TRBJ2-7	TRBD2	many	TGTGCCAGCTCACCCCTTCCAGCGGGAGGGCCAATTCCGCGGGAGCAGTACTTC	CASSPLPAGGPIPREQYF
TRBV5-3	TRBJ2-7	TRBD1	-	TGTGCCAGAAGCCCCCGTACAGGGGGCTTGGTGGGGAGCGAGCAGTACTTC	CARSPRTGGLVGSEQYF
TRBV6-1	TRBJ2-5	-	-	TGTGCCAGCAGTGAAAAAGGCAGGGGCCTCCAAGAGACCCAGTACTTC	CASSEKGRGLQETQYF
TRBV5-4	TRBJ2-2	-	few	TGTGCCAGCAGCTTGGGTTGGGGCCACACCGGGGAGCTGTTTTTT	CASSLGWGHTGELFF
TRBV5-4	TRBJ2-1	-	-	TGTGCCAGCAGCTTGGCCACAGGGTACAATGAGCAGTTCTTC	CASSLATGYNEQFF
TRBV14	TRBJ2-7	TRBD1	-	TGTGCCAGCAGCCCGTGGACAGGCAGGAGCGAGCAGTACTTC	CASSPWTGRSEQYF